Following are 7 T cell receptor beta chains from one sample sequenced in a study of T cell responses to AZD1222 COVID-19 vaccine. Assay: immunoSEQ multiplex PCR; the TCRdb copy retains only in-frame clones and omits some. The sample carries fewer than 70,000 clones, about 91% recorded once. The sample consisted of peripheral blood, taken 28 days after the second AZD1222 dose. These receptors were obtained from an adult who received the AZD1222 COVID-19 vaccine.

The chain joins TRBV5-1 to TRBJ2-7; TRBD1 aligns across 8 bases. The V gene's germline CDR1 is SGHRS and CDR2 YFSETQ. There are 15 residues in the CDR3. V trimming: 1 base; J trimming: 3 bases; junction bases outside the gene matches: 6. CDR3 sequence (DNA): TGCGCCAGCAGCTTGTCGGGACAGGAGCTCTACGAGCAGTACTTC. This translates into CASSLSGQELYEQYF. Full variable domain (remainder filled in from reference TRBV5-1 and TRBJ2-7): KAGVTQTPRYLIKTRGQQVTLSCSPISGHRSVSWYQQTPGQGLQFLFEYFSETQRNKGNFPGRFSGRQFSNSRSEMNVSTLELGDSALYLCASSLSGQELYEQYFGPGTRLTVT.

The CDR3, as DNA: TGCAGCGCAACACAGGGAAACACTGAAGCTTTCTTT. The encoded protein is CSATQGNTEAFF. This rearrangement joins TRBV29-1 to TRBJ1-1; D perhaps matches TRBD1 (6 bases). The CDR3 extends over 12 amino acids. CDR1 SQVTM and CDR2 ANQGSEA come from the germline V gene. V lost 7 bases, J lost 2 bases, and 11 bases lay in between.

The CDR3 sequence: CASSKTGGAGGPSNQPQHF. The DNA of the CDR3 is TGCGCCAGCAGCAAAACAGGGGGCGCTGGGGGCCCAAGCAATCAGCCCCAGCATTTT. The V and J genes are TRBV10-2 and TRBJ1-5, with TRBD1 matching over 9 bases. This CDR3 has 19 residues. CDR1 and CDR2 (germline): WSHSY, SAAADI. The V gene end was trimmed by 6 bases and the J gene end by 1 base; junction bases not matched to a gene: 16.

J is TRBJ2-5 and V is TRBV27, with D possibly TRBD2 on 5 matching bases. V shed 9 bases and J shed 3 bases, with 14 bases lying between them. Germline V gene sequence: CDR1 MNHEY, CDR2 SMNVEV (reference sequence). CDR3 size: 13 residues. The CDR3 nucleotides read TGTGCCAGTTGGGGAAGGGAGAAAGAGACCCAGTACTTC. Amino acids: CASWGREKETQYF.

The genes are TRBV5-1 and TRBJ2-5; TRBD2 matches at 7 bases. The germline gives CDR1 SGHRS, CDR2 YFSETQ. CDR3 length: 15 residues. J lost 3 bases, V lost 4 bases, and 9 bases had no gene match. The CDR3 nucleotides are TGCGCCAGCAGCCTCGGGACTACCTCTAAAGAGACCCAGTACTTC. This sequence encodes CASSLGTTSKETQYF.

V is TRBV28 and J is TRBJ2-7; 9 bases match TRBD1. The germline CDR1 and CDR2 sequences are MDHEN and SYDVKM. The CDR3 is 14 amino acids. The junction had 10 bases not matched to a gene; V was cut back by 6 bases and J by 7 bases. CDR3 nucleotide sequence: TGTGCCAGCAGCCCCTCGGACAGGGGTGTGGAGCAGTACTTC. The encoded protein is CASSPSDRGVEQYF. Using reference TRBV28 and TRBJ2-7 for the parts outside the CDR3, the full variable domain is DVKVTQSSRYLVKRTGEKVFLECVQDMDHENMFWYRQDPGLGLRLIYFSYDVKMKEKGDIPEGYSVSREKKERFSLILESASTNQTSMYLCASSPSDRGVEQYFGPGTRLTVT.

The genes are TRBV18 and TRBJ1-3; D is ambiguous. Trimming left V 1 base short and J 0 bases short, with 7 bases between. Germline CDR1 KGHSH, CDR2 LQKENI. CDR3 length: 15 amino acids. Here the CDR3 reads CASSPQASSGNTIYF. CDR3 coding DNA: TGTGCCAGCTCACCACAGGCGAGCTCTGGAAACACCATATATTTT.